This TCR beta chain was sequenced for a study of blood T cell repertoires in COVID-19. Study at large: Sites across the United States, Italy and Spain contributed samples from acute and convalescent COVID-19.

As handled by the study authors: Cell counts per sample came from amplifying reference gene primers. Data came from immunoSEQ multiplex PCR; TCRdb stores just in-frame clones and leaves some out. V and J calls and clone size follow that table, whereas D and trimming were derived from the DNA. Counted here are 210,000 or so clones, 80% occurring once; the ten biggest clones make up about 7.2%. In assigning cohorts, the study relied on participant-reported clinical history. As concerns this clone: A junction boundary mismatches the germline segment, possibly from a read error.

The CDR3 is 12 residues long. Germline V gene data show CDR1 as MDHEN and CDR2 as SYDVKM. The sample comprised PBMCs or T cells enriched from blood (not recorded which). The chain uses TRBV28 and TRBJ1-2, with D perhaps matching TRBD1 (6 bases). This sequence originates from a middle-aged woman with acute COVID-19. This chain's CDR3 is CASSYGQYHWDF. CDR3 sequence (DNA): TGTGCCAGCAGTTACGGACAGTACCACTGGGACTTC.